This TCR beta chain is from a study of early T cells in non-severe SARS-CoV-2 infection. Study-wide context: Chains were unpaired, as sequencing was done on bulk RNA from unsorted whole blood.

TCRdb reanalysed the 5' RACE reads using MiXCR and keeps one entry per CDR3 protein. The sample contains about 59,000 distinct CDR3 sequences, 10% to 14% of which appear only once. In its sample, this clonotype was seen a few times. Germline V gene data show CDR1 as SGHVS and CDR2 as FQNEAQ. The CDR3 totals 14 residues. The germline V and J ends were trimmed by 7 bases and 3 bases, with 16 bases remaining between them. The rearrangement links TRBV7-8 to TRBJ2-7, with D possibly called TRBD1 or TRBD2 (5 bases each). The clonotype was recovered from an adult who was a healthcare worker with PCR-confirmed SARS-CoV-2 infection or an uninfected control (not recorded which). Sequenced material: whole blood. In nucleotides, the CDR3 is TGTGCCAGCACCTACCGGGACGGGATCTACGAGCAGTACTTC. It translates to CASTYRDGIYEQYF.